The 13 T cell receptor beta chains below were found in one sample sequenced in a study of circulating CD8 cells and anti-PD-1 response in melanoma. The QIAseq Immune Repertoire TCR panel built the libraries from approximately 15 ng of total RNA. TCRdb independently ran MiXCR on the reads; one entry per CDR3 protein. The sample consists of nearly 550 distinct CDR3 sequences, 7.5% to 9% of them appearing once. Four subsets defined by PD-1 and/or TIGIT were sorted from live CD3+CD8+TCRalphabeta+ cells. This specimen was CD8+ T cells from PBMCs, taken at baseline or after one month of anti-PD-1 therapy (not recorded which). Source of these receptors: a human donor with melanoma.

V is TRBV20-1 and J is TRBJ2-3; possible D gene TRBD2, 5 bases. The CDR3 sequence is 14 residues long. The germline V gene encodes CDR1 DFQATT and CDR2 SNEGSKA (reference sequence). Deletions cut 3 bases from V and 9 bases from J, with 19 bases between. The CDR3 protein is CSASALGDWRTQYF. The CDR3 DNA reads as TGCAGTGCTAGCGCCTTAGGCGACTGGAGGACGCAGTATTTT.

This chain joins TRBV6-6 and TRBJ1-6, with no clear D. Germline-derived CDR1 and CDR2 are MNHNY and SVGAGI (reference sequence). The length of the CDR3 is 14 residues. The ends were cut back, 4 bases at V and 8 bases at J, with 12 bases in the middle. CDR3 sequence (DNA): TGTGCCAGCAGTTTAGGACGGGTTGATTCACCCCTCCACTTT. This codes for CASSLGRVDSPLHF.

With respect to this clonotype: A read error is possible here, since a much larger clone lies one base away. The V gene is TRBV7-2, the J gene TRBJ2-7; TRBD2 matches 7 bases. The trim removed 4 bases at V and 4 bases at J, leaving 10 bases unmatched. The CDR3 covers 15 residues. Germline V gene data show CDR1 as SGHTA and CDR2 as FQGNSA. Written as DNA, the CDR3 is TGTGCCAGCAGCTCGGACGACTGGACTAGATACGAGCAGTACTTC. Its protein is CASSSDDWTRYEQYF.

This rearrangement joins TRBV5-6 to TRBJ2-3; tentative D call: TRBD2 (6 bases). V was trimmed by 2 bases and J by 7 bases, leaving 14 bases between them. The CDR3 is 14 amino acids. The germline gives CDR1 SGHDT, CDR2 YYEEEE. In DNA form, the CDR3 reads TGTGCCAGCAGCTTTGGCGGGGACTTACATACGCAGTATTTT. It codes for CASSFGGDLHTQYF.

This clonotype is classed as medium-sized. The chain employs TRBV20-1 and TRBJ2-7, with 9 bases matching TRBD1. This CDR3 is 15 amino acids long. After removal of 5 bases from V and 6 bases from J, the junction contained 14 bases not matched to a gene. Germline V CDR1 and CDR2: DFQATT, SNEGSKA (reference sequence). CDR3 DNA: TGCAGTGCTCGCGCTAAGACAGGGGGTCGGGGCGAGCAGTACTTC. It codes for CSARAKTGGRGEQYF.

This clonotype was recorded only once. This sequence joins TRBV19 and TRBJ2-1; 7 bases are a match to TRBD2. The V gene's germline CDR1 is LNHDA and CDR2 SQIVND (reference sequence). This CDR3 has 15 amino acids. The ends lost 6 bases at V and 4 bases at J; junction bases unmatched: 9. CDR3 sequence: CASRRASGLYNEQFF. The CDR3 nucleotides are TGTGCCAGTAGAAGAGCTAGCGGACTATACAATGAGCAGTTCTTC.

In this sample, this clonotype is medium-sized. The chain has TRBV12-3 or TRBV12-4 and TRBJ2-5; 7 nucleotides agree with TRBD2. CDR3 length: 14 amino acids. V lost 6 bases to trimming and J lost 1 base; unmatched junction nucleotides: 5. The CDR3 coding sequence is TGTGCCAGCAGCACCAGCGGGGTCCAAGAGACCCAGTACTTC. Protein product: CASSTSGVQETQYF.

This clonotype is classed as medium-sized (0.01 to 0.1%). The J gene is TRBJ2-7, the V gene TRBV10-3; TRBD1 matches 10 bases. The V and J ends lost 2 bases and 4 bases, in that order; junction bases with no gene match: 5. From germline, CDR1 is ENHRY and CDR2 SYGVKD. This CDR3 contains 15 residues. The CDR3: CAISEVRDRGYEQYF. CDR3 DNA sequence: TGTGCCATCAGTGAGGTGAGGGACAGGGGTTACGAGCAGTACTTC.

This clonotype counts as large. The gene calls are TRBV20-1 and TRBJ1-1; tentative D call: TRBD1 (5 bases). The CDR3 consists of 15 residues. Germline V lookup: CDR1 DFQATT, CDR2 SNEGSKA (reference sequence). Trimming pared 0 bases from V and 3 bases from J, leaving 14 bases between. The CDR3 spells CSARDFKGTDTEAFF. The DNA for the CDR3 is TGCAGTGCTAGAGATTTTAAGGGGACGGACACTGAAGCTTTCTTT.

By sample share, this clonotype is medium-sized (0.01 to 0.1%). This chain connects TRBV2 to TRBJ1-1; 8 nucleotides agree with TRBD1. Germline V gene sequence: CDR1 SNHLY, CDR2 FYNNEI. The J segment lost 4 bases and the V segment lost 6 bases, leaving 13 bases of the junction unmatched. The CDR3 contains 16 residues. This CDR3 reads CASRKSLDRGGTEAFF. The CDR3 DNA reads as TGTGCCAGCAGGAAGTCTCTCGACAGGGGAGGCACTGAAGCTTTCTTT.

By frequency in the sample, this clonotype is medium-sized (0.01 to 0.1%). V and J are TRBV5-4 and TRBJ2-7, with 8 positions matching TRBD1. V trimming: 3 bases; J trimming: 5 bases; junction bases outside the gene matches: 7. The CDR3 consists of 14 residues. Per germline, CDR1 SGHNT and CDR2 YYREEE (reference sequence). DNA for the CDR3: TGTGCCAGCAGCTCCCAGGACAGGGACCACGAGCAGTACTTC. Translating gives CASSSQDRDHEQYF.

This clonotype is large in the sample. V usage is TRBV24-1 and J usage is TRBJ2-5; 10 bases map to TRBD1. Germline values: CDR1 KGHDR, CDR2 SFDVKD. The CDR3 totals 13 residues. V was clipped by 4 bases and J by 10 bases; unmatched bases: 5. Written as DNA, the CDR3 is TGTGCCACCAGTGACGGGACAGGGGTTTTCCAGTACTTC. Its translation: CATSDGTGVFQYF.

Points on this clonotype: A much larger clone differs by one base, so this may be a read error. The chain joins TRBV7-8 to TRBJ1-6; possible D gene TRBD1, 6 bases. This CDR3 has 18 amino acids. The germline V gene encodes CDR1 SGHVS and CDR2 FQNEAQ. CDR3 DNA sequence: TGTGCCGGCAGCTTAGAACCTCGTGCTGGGGGCCGTGGGTCACCCCTCCACTTT. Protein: CAGSLEPRAGGRGSPLHF. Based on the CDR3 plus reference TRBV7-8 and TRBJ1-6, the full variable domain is GAGVSQSPRYKVAKRGQDVALRCDPISGHVSLFWYQQALGQGPEFLTYFQNEAQLDKSGLPSDRFFAERPEGSVSTLKIQRTQQEDSAVYLCAGSLEPRAGGRGSPLHFGNGTRLTVT.